Reported below is one T cell receptor beta chain. Its target is not known. The Oncomine TCR Beta short-read assay sequenced DNA from cultured CD4+ T cells. TCRdb re-called the PCR reads with MiXCR, one entry per CDR3 protein. The table has roughly 23,000 distinct CDR3 sequences, approximately 48% seen once. Germline lookup yields CDR1 MDHEN and CDR2 SYDVKM. With V trimmed by 5 bases and J by 9 bases, 10 bases remained unmatched. The CDR3 totals 14 residues. Treatment described: roughly 10-day PBMC culture with coronavirus spike peptide pools or control peptides (ViraFEST assay). Using peptide pools, antigen-specific T cells were expanded in ViraFEST before TCRs were sequenced. This sample was taken from a study of vaccination and CD4 T cells after COVID-19. Whole-study context: Post-COVID specimens were obtained a median around 92 days after diagnosis (range 35 to 161). The cells were exposed to overlapping spike peptides originating from SARS-CoV-2, HCoV-NL63, HCoV-OC43 and HCoV-229E for stimulation. Study observations and caveats: For convalescent patients, 304 of the 307 vaccine-specific clones analyzed were classified as spike mono-reactive.

The gene calls are TRBV28 and TRBJ1-5; TRBD1 aligns across 7 bases. The material was CD4+ T cells from blood, cultured in vitro, obtained before SARS-CoV-2 vaccination. The sequence was collected from a human donor who received a COVID-19 vaccine. CDR3 loop: CASSEDRVSRPQHF. In DNA form, the CDR3 reads TGTGCCAGCAGTGAAGACAGGGTCTCTAGGCCCCAGCATTTT.